The present T cell receptor (beta chain) was sequenced within a study of beta chain features in type 1 diabetes. The study, taken as a whole, reports: Among all four CD4+ subsets, Type 1 diabetes patients had TCRB CDR3s that were moderately but significantly shorter. It was among patients, rather than healthy donors, that naive, central memory and Treg TCRB repertoires appeared more similar.

Sorted populations all exceeded 95% purity. There are a few counts of this clone. Its target is unknown. The CDR3 sequence is 13 residues long. The ends lost 5 bases at V and 5 bases at J; junction bases unmatched: 5. Per the germline V gene, CDR1 is MDHEN and CDR2 is SYDVKM. Every isolated RNA sample was fully reverse transcribed, so sequencing captured expressed TCRB transcripts. The table came from immunoSEQ multiplex PCR; TCRdb's copy has only in-frame clones and leaves some out. The sample includes some 330,000 clones, around 12% of them seen just once. V gene TRBV28 combines with J gene TRBJ1-1, with TRBD1 matching 7 bases. Input material: naive CD4+ T cells from blood. The clonotype was recovered from a woman under 30 with type 1 diabetes. The CDR3 loop is CASSEGARTEAFF. CDR3 sequence (DNA): TGTGCCAGCAGTGAGGGGGCGCGAACTGAAGCTTTCTTT.